This T cell receptor beta chain emerged from a study of cytomegalovirus exposure and HLA in healthy donors. Primers for the PCR totalled 60 Vbeta and 13 Jbeta. Assay used: immunoSEQ multiplex PCR; TCRdb lists only in-frame clones, some missing. In the table there are 100,000 to 150,000 clones, around 85% of which are singletons. Concerning this clone: Its antigen is unknown.

Study-wide results and limits: Rare TCR sequences dominated, though some public TCRs recurred in many donors.

The CDR3 loop spans 12 amino acids. Germline CDR1 is GTSNPN and CDR2 is SVGIG (reference sequence). The germline V and J ends were trimmed by 4 bases and 1 base, with 4 bases remaining between them. Sequenced material: PBMCs. The chain employs TRBV30 and TRBJ2-2; D gene ambiguous. This clonotype originated in a young man in good health and CMV-seropositive. The CDR3 reads CAWTGNTGELFF. The CDR3 DNA reads as TGTGCCTGGACGGGGAACACCGGGGAGCTGTTTTTT.